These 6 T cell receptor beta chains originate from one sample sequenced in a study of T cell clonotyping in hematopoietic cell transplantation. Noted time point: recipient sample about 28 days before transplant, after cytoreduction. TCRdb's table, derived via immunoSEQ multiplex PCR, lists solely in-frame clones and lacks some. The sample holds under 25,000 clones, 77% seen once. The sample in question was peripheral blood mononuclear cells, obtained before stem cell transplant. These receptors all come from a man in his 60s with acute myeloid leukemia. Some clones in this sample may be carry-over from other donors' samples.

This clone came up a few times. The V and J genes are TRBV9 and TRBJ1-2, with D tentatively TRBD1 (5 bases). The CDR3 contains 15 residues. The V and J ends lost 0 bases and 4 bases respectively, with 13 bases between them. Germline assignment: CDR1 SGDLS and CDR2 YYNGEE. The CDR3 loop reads CASSVDWGSSYGYTF. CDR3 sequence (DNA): TGTGCCAGCAGCGTAGATTGGGGGAGTAGCTATGGCTACACCTTC.

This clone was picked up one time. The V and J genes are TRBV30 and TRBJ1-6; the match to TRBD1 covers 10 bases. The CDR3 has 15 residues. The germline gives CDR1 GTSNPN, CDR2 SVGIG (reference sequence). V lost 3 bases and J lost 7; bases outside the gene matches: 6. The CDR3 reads CAWRSPDRGNSPLHF. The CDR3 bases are TGTGCCTGGAGATCACCGGACAGGGGGAATTCACCCCTCCACTTT.

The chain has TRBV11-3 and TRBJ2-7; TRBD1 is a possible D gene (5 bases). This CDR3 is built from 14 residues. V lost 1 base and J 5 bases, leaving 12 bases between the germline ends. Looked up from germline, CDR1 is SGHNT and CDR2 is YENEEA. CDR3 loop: CASSLGLGVHEQYF. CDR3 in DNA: TGTGCCAGCAGCTTAGGGCTAGGGGTACACGAGCAGTACTTC.

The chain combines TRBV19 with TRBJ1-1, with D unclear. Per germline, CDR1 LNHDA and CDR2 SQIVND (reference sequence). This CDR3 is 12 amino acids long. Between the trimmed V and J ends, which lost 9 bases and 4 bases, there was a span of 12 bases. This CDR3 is CASQDVFTEAFF. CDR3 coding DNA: TGTGCCAGCCAGGACGTATTCACTGAAGCTTTCTTT. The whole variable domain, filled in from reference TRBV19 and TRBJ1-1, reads DGGITQSPKYLFRKEGQNVTLSCEQNLNHDAMYWYRQDPGQGLRLIYYSQIVNDFQKGDIAEGYSVSREKKESFPLTVTSAQKNPTAFYLCASQDVFTEAFFGQGTRLTVV.

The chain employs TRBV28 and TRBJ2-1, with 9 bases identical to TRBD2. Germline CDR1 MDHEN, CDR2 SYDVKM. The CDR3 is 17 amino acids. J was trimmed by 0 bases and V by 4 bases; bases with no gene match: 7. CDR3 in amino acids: CASSSPSGASSYNEQFF. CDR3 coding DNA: TGTGCCAGCAGTTCCCCTAGCGGGGCGAGCTCCTACAATGAGCAGTTCTTC.

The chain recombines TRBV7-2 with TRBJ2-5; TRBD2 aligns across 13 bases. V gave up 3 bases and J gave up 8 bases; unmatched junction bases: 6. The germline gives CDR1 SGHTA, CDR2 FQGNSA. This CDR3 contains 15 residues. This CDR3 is CASSFRTSGSRTQYF. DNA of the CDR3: TGTGCCAGCAGCTTCCGGACTAGCGGGAGTAGAACCCAGTACTTC.